This is a list of T cell receptor beta chains from one sample in a study of blood T cell repertoires in COVID-19. Some clones are missing from TCRdb's copy, which holds only in-frame ones; the method was immunoSEQ multiplex PCR. The repertoire holds roughly 140,000 clones, with approximately 85% as singletons. Sequences were obtained from peripheral blood. The receptors were gathered from a man over 45 with acute or convalescent COVID-19. The CDR3 runs from the conserved cysteine through the conserved F or W. A D gene is named only where the DNA matches it firmly. Clone size is not always given. Where it is, it says once, few, many or a class for expanded clones.

clone size	J gene	V gene	CDR3 length	D gene	CDR3 protein	CDR3 DNA
-	TRBJ2-7	TRBV2	15	-	CASSGWYQDVYEQYF	TGTGCCAGCAGTGGTTGGTATCAGGATGTCTACGAGCAGTACTTC
-	TRBJ1-2	TRBV28	12	TRBD1	CASSSQGNGYTF	TGTGCCAGCAGTTCACAGGGGAATGGCTACACCTTC
-	TRBJ2-1	TRBV27	13	-	CASSLGRYNEQFF	TGTGCCAGCAGTTTAGGTCGGTACAATGAGCAGTTCTTC
-	TRBJ2-7	TRBV2	17	-	CASSEANVGAGKIEQYF	TGTGCCAGCAGTGAAGCTAACGTGGGGGCAGGGAAGATCGAGCAGTACTTC
once	TRBJ1-5	TRBV3-1/TRBV3-2	16	-	CASSQAVVRAGQPQHF	TGTGCCAGCAGCCAAGCGGTTGTCAGGGCAGGCCAGCCCCAGCATTTT
-	TRBJ2-7	TRBV19	16	TRBD1	CASSIVFRGPPYEQYF	TGTGCCAGTAGTATAGTTTTCAGGGGGCCACCCTACGAGCAGTACTTC
-	TRBJ1-1	TRBV11-3	17	-	CASSLASHRGSNTEAFF	TGTGCCAGCAGCTTAGCATCACATAGGGGATCGAACACTGAAGCTTTCTTT
-	TRBJ2-2	TRBV3-1/TRBV3-2	16	-	CASSLSRGSNTGELFF	TGTGCCAGCAGCCTGTCCCGGGGAAGTAACACCGGGGAGCTGTTTTTT
-	TRBJ1-6	TRBV6-4	13	-	CASSGTADSPLHF	TGTGCCAGCAGTGGTACAGCAGATTCACCCCTCCACTTT
once	TRBJ1-2	TRBV5-5	14	-	CASSLHRTGGGYTF	TGTGCCAGCAGCTTGCACAGGACGGGTGGCGGCTACACCTTC
-	TRBJ1-1	TRBV5-1	15	-	CASSVERTEYTEAFF	TGCGCCAGCAGCGTAGAACGGACAGAGTACACTGAAGCTTTCTTT